These T cell receptor beta chains were read from a single sample in a study of cytomegalovirus exposure and HLA in healthy donors. The data were produced by immunoSEQ multiplex PCR, yet TCRdb's version contains in-frame clones alone and is incomplete. Among about 120,000 clones listed, 17% were seen once. The specimen sequenced was PBMCs. These receptors all come from a female donor in good health and CMV-seropositive. Each CDR3 is given with its conserved first and last residue. A D gene is named only where the DNA matches it firmly. The size entry is marked missing in some rows and otherwise reads once, few, many or a size class.

clone_size	v_call	d_call	j_call	cdr3_nt	cdr3_aa
NA	TRBV9	NA	TRBJ2-3	TGTGCCAGCAGCGTAGTTCCCAGCGGTGCAGATACGCAGTATTTT	CASSVVPSGADTQYF
NA	TRBV19	NA	TRBJ1-3	TGTGCCAGTAGTATAGTCTTCGCGGGGCTCTCTGGAAACACCATATATTTT	CASSIVFAGLSGNTIYF
NA	TRBV6-6	NA	TRBJ2-7	TGTGCCAGCAGTTCACAGGGTAGCTCCTACGAGCAGTACTTC	CASSSQGSSYEQYF
NA	TRBV5-1	TRBD1	TRBJ1-1	TGCGCCAGCAGCTTGGCGGGGACAGGGGCGTCTGAAGCTTTCTTT	CASSLAGTGASEAFF
few	TRBV2	TRBD1	TRBJ1-2	TGTGCCAGCAGTGCAGTGGACAGGGGAAGCAATGGCTACACCTTC	CASSAVDRGSNGYTF
NA	TRBV7-2	TRBD2	TRBJ2-7	TGTGCCAGCAGCTTAGCTGCGGGAGTCGCCTACGAGCAGTACTTC	CASSLAAGVAYEQYF
NA	TRBV5-1	NA	TRBJ2-1	TGCGCCAGCAGCTTGAGGGGGGGGAGCTCCTACAATGAGCAGTTCTTC	CASSLRGGSSYNEQFF
NA	TRBV5-5	TRBD1	TRBJ1-2	TGTGCCAGCAGCTTGGACAGGGGGCTGGGCTACACCTTC	CASSLDRGLGYTF
few	TRBV4-3	NA	TRBJ2-2	TGCGCCAGCAGCCAAAACCCAGGGGATCACGGGGAGCTGTTTTTT	CASSQNPGDHGELFF
NA	TRBV9	NA	TRBJ2-7	TGTGCCAGCAGCCGGGACACCTCCTACGAGCAGTACTTC	CASSRDTSYEQYF
few	TRBV2	NA	TRBJ2-7	TGTGCCAACACCGCTGACAGATACGAGCAGTACTTC	CANTADRYEQYF
few	TRBV18	TRBD1	TRBJ1-6	TGTGCCAGCTCACCGGCGGACAGGGGAGGCTCACCCCTCCACTTT	CASSPADRGGSPLHF
NA	TRBV11-2	NA	TRBJ2-2	TGTGCCACCGTGAGAGTGGTCACCGGGGAGCTGTTTTTT	CATVRVVTGELFF
NA	TRBV5-6	NA	TRBJ2-1	TGTGCCAGCAGCTTGGCCGTCAGTCAAAGCTCCTACAATGAGCAGTTCTTC	CASSLAVSQSSYNEQFF
NA	TRBV19	TRBD2	TRBJ2-1	TGTGCCAGTAGTATAAAAGCGGGGGGGTACAATGAGCAGTTCTTC	CASSIKAGGYNEQFF
few	TRBV6-6	TRBD1	TRBJ1-2	TGTGCCAGCAGTAGACAGGGTTATGGCTACACCTTC	CASSRQGYGYTF
NA	TRBV19	NA	TRBJ1-3	TGTGCCGGTACACAGGATCGGAAATGGGGCACCATATATTTT	CAGTQDRKWGTIYF
NA	TRBV30	TRBD1	TRBJ2-1	TGTGCCTGGAGTGTACGTGGCAGGGGGCAACAGTTCTTC	CAWSVRGRGQQFF
few	TRBV5-3	NA	TRBJ2-5	TGTGCCAGAAGCCTCCGCCCCATAGGGGTTGAGACCCAGTACTTC	CARSLRPIGVETQYF
NA	TRBV7-8	NA	TRBJ1-1	TGTGCCAGCAGCTTAATGAGCACCCAGAACACTGAAGCTTTCTTT	CASSLMSTQNTEAFF
few	TRBV5-4	NA	TRBJ2-3	TGTGCCAGCAGCCCGGGACTTGGCACAGATACGCAGTATTTT	CASSPGLGTDTQYF
NA	TRBV15	TRBD1	TRBJ1-1	TGTGCCACCAGCAAAGGACAGGGGAACACTGAAGCTTTCTTT	CATSKGQGNTEAFF
medium-sized	TRBV5-6	NA	TRBJ1-6	TGTGCCAGCAGCTCCTCTAATTCACCCCTCCACTTT	CASSSSNSPLHF
few	TRBV2	NA	TRBJ2-5	TGTGCCAGCAATCCGTTGGGGGTGGGGACAAACCAAGAGACCCAGTACTTC	CASNPLGVGTNQETQYF
NA	TRBV4-2	TRBD2	TRBJ2-5	TGTGCCAGCAGCCAGGGACTAGCGGGTCTAGGGGGTTCAGAGACCCAGTACTTC	CASSQGLAGLGGSETQYF
few	TRBV5-5	NA	TRBJ2-2	TGTGCCAGCAGCCCCTCTTGGCCGACAGACGCGAACACCGGGGAGCTGTTTTTT	CASSPSWPTDANTGELFF
few	TRBV7-3	NA	TRBJ2-5	TGTGCCAGCAGCTTAACGTTGAGGTTTCGGGAGACCCAGTACTTC	CASSLTLRFRETQYF
few	TRBV27	TRBD2	TRBJ2-7	TGTGCCAGCGGGACTAGAATCTTCTCCTACGAGCAGTACTTC	CASGTRIFSYEQYF
NA	TRBV5-1	NA	TRBJ2-2	TGCGCCAGCAGCTTGGGACAGTGGACCGGGGAGCTGTTTTTT	CASSLGQWTGELFF
NA	TRBV7-2	NA	TRBJ2-7	TGTGCCAGCAGGGTCCCTAGCTCCTACGAGCAGTACTTC	CASRVPSSYEQYF
few	TRBV30	NA	TRBJ2-5	TGTGCCTGGAGTAAAGAACTGAAAGAGACCCAGTACTTC	CAWSKELKETQYF
NA	TRBV10-3	TRBD1	TRBJ1-2	TGTGCCATCAGCGGGACAGGGTCCTATGGCTACACCTTC	CAISGTGSYGYTF